The source of this T cell receptor (beta chain) is a study of T cell responses to AZD1222 COVID-19 vaccine. General study points: Once two AZD1222 doses were given, Spike-specific TCR breadth and depth went up. Sampled repertoires all dated from after the peak T cell response.

Using immunoSEQ multiplex PCR, the repertoire was profiled, and TCRdb retains in-frame clones only, with some absent. This table holds 90,000 or so clones, about 89% found once. Per germline, CDR1 PRHDT and CDR2 FYEKMQ (reference sequence). V was cut by 4 bases and J by 7 bases, with 15 bases left in between. The CDR3 totals 14 residues. Points on this clone: The antigen is unknown.

V is TRBV13 and J is TRBJ2-3, with D uncertain. The clonotype was recovered from an adult who received the AZD1222 COVID-19 vaccine. The material was peripheral blood, obtained 28 days after the second AZD1222 dose. CDR3 residues: CASSSKGGRNTQYF. The CDR3 coding sequence is TGTGCCAGCAGCTCCAAAGGCGGACGGAATACGCAGTATTTT.